These 27 T cell receptor beta chains were sequenced from one sample in a study of cytotoxic CD8 clonotypes in ibrutinib-treated CLL. Libraries were prepared by immunoSEQ multiplex PCR; TCRdb keeps only in-frame clonotypes and omits some of them. The table lists some 30,000 clones, roughly 76% of them singletons. Here the sequenced sample was PBMCs, taken after 36 months of ibrutinib treatment. Every receptor here comes from a human donor with chronic lymphocytic leukemia.

The chain has TRBV30 and TRBJ2-2; the D is unclear. Trimming shortened V by 7 bases and J by 0 bases, and 12 bases separated the two germline ends. Germline CDR1 reads GTSNPN; CDR2 reads SVGIG (reference sequence). This CDR3 contains 14 residues. CDR3 DNA sequence: TGTGCCTACCGCCCGCTAGCGAACACCGGGGAGCTGTTTTTT. Translation gives CAYRPLANTGELFF.

This rearrangement joins TRBV29-1 to TRBJ1-1; D is undetermined. From germline, CDR1 is SQVTM and CDR2 ANQGSEA. The CDR3 runs 14 residues. V lost 3 bases, J lost 1 base, and 12 bases lay in between. The CDR3 nucleotides read TGCAGCGTTGATGGGAAGTTGGGGAACACTGAAGCTTTCTTT. Encoded protein: CSVDGKLGNTEAFF.

The chain combines TRBV29-1 with TRBJ1-1; TRBD1 might be the D (5 bases). Germline CDR1 reads SQVTM; CDR2 reads ANQGSEA. CDR3 length equals 11 residues. The V end was cut by 7 bases, the J end by 2 bases, with 8 bases between. The CDR3 region is CSGRGNTEAFF. CDR3 coding DNA: TGCAGCGGGAGGGGCAACACTGAAGCTTTCTTT. The variable domain in full, completed from reference TRBV29-1 and TRBJ1-1, reads SAVISQKPSRDICQRGTSLTIQCQVDSQVTMMFWYRQQPGQSLTLIATANQGSEATYESGFVIDKFPISRPNLTFSTLTVSNMSPEDSSIYLCSGRGNTEAFFGQGTRLTVV.

The chain links TRBV19 to TRBJ1-5; D gene unclear. Between the trimmed V and J ends, which lost 7 bases and 2 bases, there was a span of 12 bases. This CDR3 region has 14 residues. The germline V gene encodes CDR1 LNHDA and CDR2 SQIVND (reference sequence). CDR3 amino acids: CASKADWGNQPQHF. CDR3 coding DNA: TGTGCCAGTAAGGCCGACTGGGGCAATCAGCCCCAGCATTTT.

This clone was picked up one time. The chain recombines TRBV16 with TRBJ1-2; no clear D. V was pared by 4 bases and J by 1 base, with 13 bases between. The CDR3 has 15 residues. CDR1 and CDR2 (germline): KGHSY, FQNENV. The CDR3: CASSLPRALNYGYTF. The CDR3 nucleotides are TGTGCCAGCAGCCTTCCAAGGGCCCTTAACTATGGCTACACCTTC.

This chain uses TRBV7-9 with TRBJ2-1; D is perhaps TRBD2 (5 bases). The V end lost 1 base, the J end lost 2 bases, and 9 bases lay between the germline ends. Germline V gives CDR1 SEHNR, CDR2 FQNEAQ (reference sequence). The CDR3 is 15 residues long. The CDR3 sequence: CASSLVSGPYNEQFF. As DNA, the CDR3 is TGTGCCAGCAGCTTAGTCAGCGGTCCCTACAATGAGCAGTTCTTC.

The chain carries TRBV19 and TRBJ1-2, with TRBD1 as a possible D gene (5 bases). Germline CDR1 LNHDA, CDR2 SQIVND (reference sequence). V lost 3 bases and J lost 4, with 18 bases in between. This CDR3 comprises 16 residues. The CDR3: CASSIIYRGTFYGYTF. In DNA form, the CDR3 reads TGTGCCAGTAGTATTATCTACCGAGGGACTTTCTATGGCTACACCTTC.

This chain links TRBV7-9 with TRBJ1-1; D unclear. Trimming took off 6 bases at V and 1 base at J, with 9 bases between the two ends. CDR3 length: 13 amino acids. CDR1 and CDR2 from the germline V gene are SEHNR and FQNEAQ (reference sequence). Here the CDR3 reads CASSLTPNTEAFF. The CDR3 region has the DNA TGTGCCAGCAGTTTGACTCCGAACACTGAAGCTTTCTTT.

The chain recombines TRBV9 with TRBJ2-5, with 7 nucleotides matching TRBD1. J lost 5 bases, V lost 0 bases, and 4 bases had no gene match. This CDR3 spans 14 amino acids. The germline CDR1 and CDR2 sequences are SGDLS and YYNGEE. The CDR3 DNA is TGTGCCAGCAGCGTAGAGGGGGCCGGGGAGACCCAGTACTTC. It yields the protein CASSVEGAGETQYF.

This rearrangement joins TRBV2 to TRBJ2-7; D uncertain. Germline V gene sequence: CDR1 SNHLY, CDR2 FYNNEI. The CDR3 has 12 amino acids. V was clipped by 6 bases and J by 5 bases, with 11 bases between them. Here the CDR3 DNA reads TGTGCCAGCAGAGCAGAAGGTGACGAGCAGTACTTC. This sequence encodes CASRAEGDEQYF. Based on the CDR3 plus reference TRBV2 and TRBJ2-7, the full variable domain is EPEVTQTPSHQVTQMGQEVILRCVPISNHLYFYWYRQILGQKVEFLVSFYNNEISEKSEIFDDQFSVERPDGSNFTLKIRSTKLEDSAMYFCASRAEGDEQYFGPGTRLTVT.

V usage is TRBV4-1 and J usage is TRBJ2-1; D is unresolved. The V and J ends lost 1 base and 3 bases respectively, with 7 bases between them. Germline V gene lookup returns CDR1 MGHRA and CDR2 YSYEKL. This CDR3 contains 14 residues. The CDR3 spells CASSQGNFYNEQFF. The CDR3 nucleotides read TGCGCCAGCAGCCAAGGAAACTTCTACAATGAGCAGTTCTTC.

J is TRBJ2-7 and V is TRBV6-1; D is perhaps TRBD1 (6 bases). Trimming stripped 8 bases from V and 3 bases from J, with 17 bases between. Germline CDR1 reads MNHNS; CDR2 reads SASEGT. The CDR3 contains 14 residues. This CDR3 reads CASWGTTGSYEQYF. In DNA, the CDR3 is TGTGCCAGCTGGGGAACCACAGGGAGCTACGAGCAGTACTTC.

This clone was counted between two and nine times. The V and J genes are TRBV6-6 and TRBJ1-2; no firm D call. Germline CDR1 reads MNHNY; CDR2 reads SVGAGI (reference sequence). V was clipped by 2 bases and J by 3 bases, with 13 bases between them. The CDR3 has 15 residues. CDR3 in amino acids: CASSYPETGDYGYTF. In DNA form, the CDR3 reads TGTGCCAGCAGTTACCCGGAGACGGGCGACTATGGCTACACCTTC.

The chain combines TRBV11-2 with TRBJ1-2; possible D gene TRBD1, 6 bases. Trimming left V 4 bases short and J 8 bases short, with 14 bases between. Germline V gives CDR1 SGHAT, CDR2 FQNNGV. The CDR3 has 13 residues. The CDR3 DNA reads as TGTGCCAGCAGCTGGACAGAGTTCGGAGGCTACACCTTC. Its translation: CASSWTEFGGYTF.

The chain employs TRBV9 and TRBJ2-3, with a possible D match to TRBD2 (6 bases). There are 12 residues in the CDR3. Germline V CDR1 and CDR2: SGDLS, YYNGEE. V was trimmed by 4 bases and J by 6 bases, leaving 9 bases between them. CDR3 in DNA: TGTGCCAGCAGCCTGGGGAGGGATACGCAGTATTTT. Its translation is CASSLGRDTQYF.

The chain links TRBV18 to TRBJ2-3, with a weak D call TRBD2 (7 bases). This CDR3 region has 19 residues. Germline lookup yields CDR1 KGHSH and CDR2 LQKENI. Trimming took off 3 bases at V and 3 bases at J, with 25 bases between the two ends. The CDR3 region is CASSPRGHATGRETDTQYF. As DNA, the CDR3 is TGTGCCAGCTCACCTCGGGGCCACGCCACAGGGAGGGAGACAGATACGCAGTATTTT. The variable domain in full, completed from reference TRBV18 and TRBJ2-3, reads NAGVMQNPRHLVRRRGQEARLRCSPMKGHSHVYWYRQLPEEGLKFMVYLQKENIIDESGMPKERFSAEFPKEGPSILRIQQVVRGDSAAYFCASSPRGHATGRETDTQYFGPGTRLTVL.

The J gene is TRBJ1-2, the V gene TRBV7-2; TRBD1 agrees at 8 bases. Germline CDR1 and CDR2: SGHTA and FQGNSA. The junction had 3 bases not matched to a gene; V was cut back by 4 bases and J by 8 bases. This CDR3 contains 12 residues. CDR3 sequence reads: CASSSDRVGYTF. DNA of the CDR3: TGTGCCAGCAGCTCGGACAGGGTAGGCTACACCTTC.

The rearrangement links TRBV6-5 to TRBJ1-3, with D uncertain. The CDR3 loop spans 15 amino acids. Per the germline V gene, CDR1 is MNHEY and CDR2 is SVGAGI. Deletions cut 0 bases from V and 3 bases from J, with 9 bases between. This chain's CDR3 is CASSYSGLVGNTIYF. For the CDR3, the DNA is TGTGCCAGCAGTTACTCAGGATTAGTTGGAAACACCATATATTTT.

This clone showed up just once. J is TRBJ2-1 and V is TRBV5-6; possibly TRBD1 or TRBD2 for D (5 bases each). The V gene's germline CDR1 is SGHDT and CDR2 YYEEEE. V dropped 5 bases and J dropped 4 bases, with 13 bases sitting between them. The CDR3 is made up of 14 amino acids. DNA of the CDR3: TGTGCCAGCAGGCACGGGACCGATTACAATGAGCAGTTCTTC. This translates into CASRHGTDYNEQFF.

This clone showed up just a few times. The V call is TRBV6-6, the J call TRBJ1-5, with D hard to call. This CDR3 is built from 13 residues. The germline V gene encodes CDR1 MNHNY and CDR2 SVGAGI (reference sequence). V lost 0 bases and J 5 bases, leaving 5 bases between the germline ends. The CDR3 DNA follows: TGTGCCAGCAGTTACTCGTTGGATCAGCCCCAGCATTTT. Its protein is CASSYSLDQPQHF.

The chain has TRBV7-9 and TRBJ1-2; 11 bases are a match to TRBD1. CDR3 length: 15 residues. Per germline, CDR1 SEHNR and CDR2 FQNEAQ (reference sequence). The V gene end was trimmed by 3 bases and the J gene end by 5 bases; junction bases not matched to a gene: 5. CDR3 nucleotides: TGTGCCAGCAGCTTGGGACAGGGGGAGAGGTATGGCTACACCTTC. Protein sequence: CASSLGQGERYGYTF. The full variable domain, with the rest looked up from reference TRBV7-9 and TRBJ1-2, is DTGVSQNPRHKITKRGQNVTFRCDPISEHNRLYWYRQTLGQGPEFLTYFQNEAQLEKSRLLSDRFSAERPKGSFSTLEIQRTEQGDSAMYLCASSLGQGERYGYTFGSGTRLTVV.

The V and J genes are TRBV10-2 and TRBJ2-2; unclear D gene. The CDR3 totals 14 residues. Trimming pared 3 bases from V and 0 bases from J, leaving 5 bases between. Germline V gene lookup returns CDR1 WSHSY and CDR2 SAAADI. The DNA of the CDR3 is TGCGCCAGCAGTGAAGACACGAACACCGGGGAGCTGTTTTTT. Residues: CASSEDTNTGELFF.

The chain carries TRBV27 and TRBJ2-3; D unresolved. Germline V gives CDR1 MNHEY, CDR2 SMNVEV (reference sequence). V lost 5 bases and J lost 1, with 4 bases in between. There are 12 residues in the CDR3. CDR3 sequence (DNA): TGTGCCAGCAGTAGGGGCACAGATACGCAGTATTTT. Encoded protein: CASSRGTDTQYF.

The gene calls are TRBV10-3 and TRBJ1-1, with 9 positions matching TRBD1. J was trimmed by 1 base and V by 3 bases; bases with no gene match: 3. Germline V lookup: CDR1 ENHRY, CDR2 SYGVKD. This CDR3 contains 15 residues. The CDR3 loop is CAISEQGATNTEAFF. CDR3 DNA sequence: TGTGCCATCAGTGAACAGGGGGCGACGAACACTGAAGCTTTCTTT.

V is TRBV7-6 and J is TRBJ2-3; D gene ambiguous. V lost 5 bases and J 6 bases, leaving 9 bases between the germline ends. This CDR3 comprises 12 residues. The germline gives CDR1 SGHVS, CDR2 FNYEAQ. The DNA for the CDR3 is TGTGCCAGCAGCCCGAGTTGGGATACGCAGTATTTT. This codes for CASSPSWDTQYF.

The V and J genes are TRBV13 and TRBJ2-7; 7 positions match TRBD1. Per the germline V gene, CDR1 is PRHDT and CDR2 is FYEKMQ (reference sequence). The CDR3 spans 12 residues. J was trimmed by 4 bases and V by 4 bases; bases with no gene match: 1. CDR3 nucleotide sequence: TGTGCCAGCAGCTCACAGGGGTACGAGCAGTACTTC. It encodes CASSSQGYEQYF.

V gene TRBV6-6 combines with J gene TRBJ2-1; D is uncertain. V dropped 2 bases and J dropped 7 bases, with 6 bases sitting between them. The CDR3 is 12 amino acids. In germline, CDR1 is MNHNY, CDR2 SVGAGI (reference sequence). The CDR3 bases are TGTGCCAGCAGTTACACAGTGAATGAGCAGTTCTTC. Its translation: CASSYTVNEQFF.